The 4 T cell receptor beta chains below come from one sample, sequenced in a study of cytomegalovirus exposure and HLA in healthy donors. The PCR contained 60 Vbeta and 13 Jbeta primers. Some clones are missing from TCRdb's copy, which holds only in-frame ones; the method was immunoSEQ multiplex PCR. The sample holds 100,000 to 120,000 clones, around 80% seen once. Specimen: PBMCs. The receptors come from a man between 35 and 55 years old in good health and CMV-seropositive.

The V call is TRBV27, the J call TRBJ1-6, with D maybe TRBD1 (6 bases). Trimming stripped 6 bases from V and 8 bases from J, with 17 bases between. Looked up from germline, CDR1 is MNHEY and CDR2 is SMNVEV (reference sequence). The CDR3 length is 15 residues. This CDR3 reads CASRRYRDGDSPLHF. CDR3 sequence (DNA): TGTGCCAGCAGGCGTTACAGGGATGGGGATTCACCCCTCCACTTT.

This clone was detected only once. One end of the junction varies from germline; a read error may be responsible. The V and J genes are TRBV19 and TRBJ2-6, with TRBD2 matching 13 bases. The CDR3 sequence is 18 residues long. Per germline, CDR1 LNHDA and CDR2 SQIVND (reference sequence). The CDR3 DNA sequence: TGTGCCAGTAGTTGGACTAGCGGGAGTACGGGGGGGGCCAACGGCCTGACTTTC. It yields the protein CASSWTSGSTGGANGLTF.

The chain combines TRBV6-1 with TRBJ1-5; tentatively, D is TRBD1 (6 bases). Looked up from germline, CDR1 is MNHNS and CDR2 is SASEGT. This CDR3 contains 13 residues. Trimming cost V 6 bases and J 3 bases, with 9 bases left between them. The CDR3, as DNA: TGTGCCAGCAGAGACAGGCCCAATCAGCCCCAGCATTTT. Translated: CASRDRPNQPQHF.

This rearrangement joins TRBV11-3 to TRBJ1-1, with 7 positions matching TRBD1. J gave up 4 bases and V 2 bases, and 7 bases lay outside the gene matches. The germline V gene encodes CDR1 SGHNT and CDR2 YENEEA. The CDR3 spans 15 residues. The CDR3 sequence is CASSLSVQGRTEAFF. Here the CDR3 DNA reads TGTGCCAGCAGCTTATCGGTACAGGGGCGCACTGAAGCTTTCTTT.